These 17 T cell receptor beta chains were sequenced from one sample in a study of blood T cell repertoires in COVID-19. This table comes from immunoSEQ multiplex PCR, and its TCRdb copy is limited to in-frame clones, with some not included. The sample contains tens of thousands of clones, more than 80% of which appear only once. The sequencing input was peripheral blood. Every receptor here comes from a man older than 75 with acute or convalescent COVID-19.

CDR3 region: CASSPSGADTQYF. In DNA form, the CDR3 reads TGTGCCAGCAGCCCCTCAGGGGCAGATACGCAGTATTTT. This chain uses TRBV7-9 with TRBJ2-3, with TRBD1 as a possible D gene (6 bases). V lost 5 bases and J lost 4, with 10 bases in between. The CDR3 has 13 amino acids. The V gene's germline CDR1 is SEHNR and CDR2 FQNEAQ (reference sequence).

This clone was picked up a small number of times. The gene calls are TRBV18 and TRBJ1-3; 8 bases line up with TRBD1. Germline CDR1 and CDR2: KGHSH and LQKENI. CDR3 length: 14 residues. V trimming: 5 bases; J trimming: 3 bases; junction bases outside the gene matches: 3. The CDR3: CASSKGTGGNTIYF. DNA for the CDR3: TGTGCCAGCTCAAAAGGGACAGGTGGAAACACCATATATTTT.

This clone was seen more than once but under ten times. The J gene is TRBJ2-1, the V gene TRBV6-6, with D perhaps TRBD2 (7 bases). The V gene lost 2 bases and the J gene lost 1 base, with 9 bases spanning the gap. This CDR3 is built from 15 residues. CDR1 is MNHNY, CDR2 SVGAGI, per germline (reference sequence). In DNA, the CDR3 is TGTGCCAGCAGTTACGGGGGGGCATCCTACAATGAGCAGTTCTTC. It is translated as CASSYGGASYNEQFF.

The CDR3 DNA reads TGTGCCAGTAGTATCACGGGACAGGGACTCAATGAGCAGTTCTTC. Translated: CASSITGQGLNEQFF. The chain combines TRBV19 with TRBJ2-1; 9 nucleotides line up with TRBD1. This CDR3 is 15 amino acids long. The V gene end was trimmed by 3 bases and the J gene end by 6 bases; junction bases not matched to a gene: 6. CDR1 LNHDA and CDR2 SQIVND come from the germline V gene (reference sequence).

The chain recombines TRBV6-5 with TRBJ1-3; no firm D call. This CDR3 has 16 amino acids. CDR1 and CDR2 (germline): MNHEY, SVGAGI. V was clipped by 0 bases and J by 0 bases, with 9 bases between them. This CDR3 reads CASSYSWRNSGNTIYF. The CDR3 bases are TGTGCCAGCAGTTACTCGTGGAGGAACTCTGGAAACACCATATATTTT.

The rearrangement uses TRBV3-1 (or the pseudogene TRBV3-2) and TRBJ2-1; possibly TRBD1 for D (6 bases). The CDR3 spans 15 residues. Looked up from germline, CDR1 is LGHDT and CDR2 is YNNKEL (reference sequence). V was pared by 0 bases and J by 6 bases, with 12 bases between. The CDR3 DNA sequence: TGTGCCAGCAGCCAAGATAGGGGACACCGCAATGAGCAGTTCTTC. Amino acids: CASSQDRGHRNEQFF.

The chain has TRBV4-1 and TRBJ1-2; D unclear. The germline gives CDR1 MGHRA, CDR2 YSYEKL. The CDR3 has 15 residues. V was pared by 1 base and J by 2 bases, with 11 bases between. The CDR3 DNA sequence: TGCGCCAGCAGCCAAGTCCAGGCTCTAAACTATGGCTACACCTTC. It encodes CASSQVQALNYGYTF.

This chain joins TRBV4-2 and TRBJ2-5, with D possibly being TRBD2 (5 bases). The CDR3 is made up of 15 amino acids. Trimming stripped 0 bases from V and 5 bases from J, with 13 bases between. Germline loops: CDR1 LGHNA, CDR2 YNFKEQ. The CDR3: CASSQDRWGAETQYF. CDR3 coding DNA: TGTGCCAGCAGCCAAGATCGTTGGGGAGCGGAGACCCAGTACTTC.

The chain links TRBV6-6 to TRBJ1-1, with TRBD1 matching over 7 bases. The CDR3 spans 13 residues. The germline CDR1 and CDR2 sequences are MNHNY and SVGAGI (reference sequence). The junction had 2 bases not matched to a gene; V was cut back by 5 bases and J by 2 bases. CDR3 nucleotides: TGTGCCAGCAGTCGACAGGGAAACACTGAAGCTTTCTTT. Encoded protein: CASSRQGNTEAFF.

V usage is TRBV19 and J usage is TRBJ2-3, with 7 bases identical to TRBD1. V lost 3 bases and J lost 3; bases outside the gene matches: 6. This CDR3 is 15 amino acids long. CDR1 LNHDA and CDR2 SQIVND come from the germline V gene (reference sequence). CDR3 nucleotides: TGTGCCAGTAGTATGCCCCCACAGGGGACAGATACGCAGTATTTT. Translated, it gives CASSMPPQGTDTQYF.

This rearrangement joins TRBV28 to TRBJ2-6, with 8 bases aligning to TRBD1. V was clipped by 6 bases and J by 0 bases; unmatched bases: 10. Germline V lookup: CDR1 MDHEN, CDR2 SYDVKM. The CDR3 sequence is 18 residues long. CDR3 residues: CASSSMGQESSGANVLTF. In DNA form, the CDR3 reads TGTGCCAGCAGCTCCATGGGACAGGAAAGCTCTGGGGCCAACGTCCTGACTTTC.

The genes are TRBV19 and TRBJ2-3; 11 nucleotides line up with TRBD2. The CDR3 loop spans 15 amino acids. CDR1 is LNHDA and CDR2 is SQIVND in the germline V gene (reference sequence). The V gene end was trimmed by 8 bases and the J gene end by 5 bases; junction bases not matched to a gene: 9. DNA for the CDR3: TGTGCCAGTTCAACTAGCGGGAGTTGGGGAGATACGCAGTATTTT. Translation gives CASSTSGSWGDTQYF.

This clone was recorded a few times. The genes are TRBV11-2 and TRBJ2-5, with TRBD2 matching 8 bases. Germline CDR1 SGHAT, CDR2 FQNNGV. The ends lost 5 bases at V and 1 base at J; junction bases unmatched: 6. The CDR3 has 15 amino acids. The CDR3 sequence is CASSHKTSGQETQYF. The CDR3 DNA reads as TGTGCCAGCAGCCACAAAACTAGCGGCCAAGAGACCCAGTACTTC.

The V gene is TRBV11-2, the J gene TRBJ1-6; 7 positions agree with TRBD1. Germline V gene data show CDR1 as SGHAT and CDR2 as FQNNGV. This CDR3 is built from 15 residues. J gave up 7 bases and V 5 bases, and 8 bases lay outside the gene matches. CDR3 in DNA: TGTGCCAGCAGCCCCGCCCGGGACAGAAATTCACCCCTCCACTTT. Amino acid sequence: CASSPARDRNSPLHF.

The chain combines TRBV30 with TRBJ1-3; 9 bases align to TRBD1. The germline gives CDR1 GTSNPN, CDR2 SVGIG (reference sequence). The CDR3 is 13 residues long. V lost 7 bases, J lost 4 bases, and 5 bases stayed unmatched. The DNA of the CDR3 is TGTGCCTCAGACAGGGGGGCGGGAAACACCATATATTTT. Translating gives CASDRGAGNTIYF.

This chain connects TRBV5-4 to TRBJ1-2; 7 bases map to TRBD1. The CDR3 loop spans 14 amino acids. Germline V gives CDR1 SGHNT, CDR2 YYREEE (reference sequence). Unmatched junction bases numbered 4, after V lost 5 bases and J lost 0 bases. CDR3 protein: CASRPGQPNYGYTF. CDR3 coding DNA: TGTGCCAGCAGACCGGGACAGCCTAACTATGGCTACACCTTC.

The gene calls are TRBV28 and TRBJ2-1, with 7 bases aligning to TRBD1. Germline V gene data show CDR1 as MDHEN and CDR2 as SYDVKM. The CDR3 runs 12 residues. After removal of 6 bases from V and 7 bases from J, the junction contained 3 bases not matched to a gene. The CDR3 protein is CASRHRGNEQFF. The CDR3 DNA reads as TGTGCCAGCAGACACAGGGGTAATGAGCAGTTCTTC.